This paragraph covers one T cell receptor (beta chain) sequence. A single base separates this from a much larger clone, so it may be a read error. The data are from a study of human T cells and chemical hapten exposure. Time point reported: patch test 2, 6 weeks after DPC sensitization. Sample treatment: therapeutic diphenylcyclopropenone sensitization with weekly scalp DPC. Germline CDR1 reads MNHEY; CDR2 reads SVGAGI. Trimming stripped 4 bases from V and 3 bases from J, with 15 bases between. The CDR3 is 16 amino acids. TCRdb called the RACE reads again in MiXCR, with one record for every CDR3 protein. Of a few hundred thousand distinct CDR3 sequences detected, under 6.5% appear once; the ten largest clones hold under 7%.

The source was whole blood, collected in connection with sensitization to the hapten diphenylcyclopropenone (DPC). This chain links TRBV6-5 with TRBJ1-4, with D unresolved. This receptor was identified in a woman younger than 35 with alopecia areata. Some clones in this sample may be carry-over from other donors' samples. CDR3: CASSSYHEGANEKLFF. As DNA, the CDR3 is TGTGCCAGCAGTTCTTACCATGAGGGAGCTAATGAAAAACTGTTTTTT.